The entry below describes one T cell receptor (beta chain). The antigen is not known. This sample stems from a study of cytomegalovirus exposure and HLA in healthy donors. Looking at the study overall: Early on, a data release was issued that held approximately 78 million unique TCRs from HLA-typed donors.

The PCR contained 60 Vbeta and 13 Jbeta primers. Profiling relied on immunoSEQ multiplex PCR, and the TCRdb table lists in-frame clones only, not all of them. Of 200,000 to 250,000 clones listed, approximately 87% are singletons. The records omit this donor's CMV serostatus. CDR3 length equals 15 residues. V shed 6 bases and J 3 bases; nucleotides not matched to a gene: 6. Germline assignment: CDR1 LNHDA and CDR2 SQIVND (reference sequence). Whole-study findings and limits: A link between a missense DCLRE1C variant and TCR beta V- and J-gene trimming emerged from a later analysis. The sole available immune exposure information was CMV serostatus.

The sequenced sample consisted of PBMCs. This chain uses TRBV19 with TRBJ1-5, with 9 bases matching TRBD1. This TCR derives from a human donor in good health. The CDR3 reads CASRWGQGLNQPQHF. The CDR3 region has the DNA TGTGCCAGTAGATGGGGACAGGGCCTCAATCAGCCCCAGCATTTT.